The source of this TCR beta chain is a study of blood T cell repertoires in COVID-19. Authors' data handling: Quantification of nucleated cells was approximated via reference gene primer amplification. Clones were sequenced by immunoSEQ multiplex PCR, and TCRdb holds only the in-frame ones, with some missing. V and J calls and clone size are given by that table; D and trimming were obtained from the DNA. The sample lists some 200,000 clones; approximately 90% were seen once. The V gene lost 3 bases and the J gene lost 7 bases, with 11 bases spanning the gap. This CDR3 has 14 amino acids. Germline V gives CDR1 SGDLS, CDR2 YYNGEE.

This sequence originates from a man between 50 and 59 years old with acute or convalescent COVID-19. Sequencing was done on a sample of peripheral blood. The V and J genes are TRBV9 and TRBJ1-6; perhaps TRBD1 as D (5 bases). CDR3 sequence: CASSEGQVNSPLHF. The CDR3 coding sequence is TGTGCCAGCAGCGAGGGGCAGGTAAATTCACCCCTCCACTTT.